Each of the 21 T cell receptor beta chains below was sequenced from the same sample in a study of cytomegalovirus exposure and HLA in healthy donors. PCR amplification relied on 60 Vbeta primers (plus 13 Jbeta primers). Using immunoSEQ multiplex PCR, the repertoire was profiled, and TCRdb retains in-frame clones only, with some absent. The top ten clones hold approximately 5% of a sample with more than 90,000 clones, about 80% of them seen once. The sample taken for sequencing was PBMCs. All receptors come from a man over 45 in good health and CMV-seropositive.

The sample holds one count of this clone. V is TRBV13 and J is TRBJ2-2; 8 bases fit TRBD1. Germline V gives CDR1 PRHDT, CDR2 FYEKMQ (reference sequence). The CDR3 is 16 amino acids. V gave up 5 bases and J gave up 1 base; unmatched junction bases: 6. The CDR3 loop reads CASSQLDRVNTGELFF. Here the CDR3 DNA reads TGTGCCAGCAGCCAGCTGGACAGGGTGAACACCGGGGAGCTGTTTTTT. Using reference TRBV13 and TRBJ2-2 for the parts outside the CDR3, the full variable domain is AAGVIQSPRHLIKEKRETATLKCYPIPRHDTVYWYQQGPGQDPQFLISFYEKMQSDKGSIPDRFSAQQFSDYHSELNMSSLELGDSALYFCASSQLDRVNTGELFFGEGSRLTVL.

The count of this clone is one. This chain uses TRBV5-1 with TRBJ2-2; D is undetermined. The CDR3 covers 13 residues. Germline CDR1 and CDR2: SGHRS and YFSETQ. Trimming left V 4 bases short and J 4 bases short, with 8 bases between. The CDR3 is CASSAGPTGELFF. The CDR3 region has the DNA TGCGCCAGCAGCGCCGGTCCCACCGGGGAGCTGTTTTTT.

This clone was counted a single time. The chain recombines TRBV28 with TRBJ1-1, with D possibly matching TRBD1 (6 bases). The CDR3 has 15 residues. Germline CDR1 reads MDHEN; CDR2 reads SYDVKM. V lost 8 bases and J 9 bases, leaving 25 bases between the germline ends. The CDR3 spells CASSMGADPPSQAFF. Written as DNA, the CDR3 is TGTGCCAGCTCAATGGGGGCAGACCCACCCAGCCAAGCTTTCTTT.

The J gene is TRBJ2-5, the V gene TRBV6-5; 9 nucleotides match TRBD1. The J call may be in error: the DNA end matches TRBJ2-7 better. Germline V CDR1 and CDR2: MNHEY, SVGAGI. The CDR3 has 15 amino acids. Here the CDR3 reads CASSKGQGIGYEQYF. The CDR3 coding sequence is TGTGCCAGCAGTAAAGGACAGGGGATCGGCTACGAGCAGTACTTC.

The V and J genes are TRBV5-1 and TRBJ1-3, with 7 bases matching TRBD1. J was trimmed by 10 bases and V by 2 bases; bases with no gene match: 6. CDR1 is SGHRS, CDR2 YFSETQ, per germline. This CDR3 contains 13 residues. The CDR3 loop is CASSFTNRGTIYF. CDR3 coding DNA: TGCGCCAGCAGCTTCACTAACAGGGGAACCATATATTTT.

This clone was detected a few times. The chain employs TRBV11-2 and TRBJ2-1; TRBD2 aligns across 7 bases. CDR1 is SGHAT, CDR2 FQNNGV, per germline. The CDR3 length is 14 residues. V was pared by 5 bases and J by 0 bases, with 1 base of the junction left unmatched. The chain's CDR3 is CASSRTSSYNEQFF. CDR3 sequence (DNA): TGTGCCAGCAGCCGGACTAGCTCCTACAATGAGCAGTTCTTC.

The rearrangement joins TRBV4-3 to TRBJ1-2; D is perhaps TRBD1 (5 bases). V gave up 0 bases and J gave up 1 base, with 12 bases separating them. Germline lookup yields CDR1 LGHNA and CDR2 YSLEER. The CDR3 is made up of 16 amino acids. CDR3 loop: CASSQEIDRYNYGYTF. In nucleotides, the CDR3 is TGCGCCAGCAGCCAAGAGATCGACAGATATAACTATGGCTACACCTTC.

This chain joins TRBV19 and TRBJ1-5, with a possible D match to TRBD1 (5 bases). The CDR3 extends over 13 amino acids. Germline-derived CDR1 and CDR2 are LNHDA and SQIVND (reference sequence). V was shortened by 5 bases and J by 7 bases, with 12 bases between the two germline ends. CDR3 DNA sequence: TGTGCCAGTAGTCCGGGGGTCGGCCAGCCCCAGCATTTT. Amino acids: CASSPGVGQPQHF.

The chain combines TRBV5-6 with TRBJ1-1; D perhaps matches TRBD1 (5 bases). The V end lost 4 bases, the J end lost 4 bases, and 14 bases lay between the germline ends. CDR3 size: 14 residues. Germline-derived CDR1 and CDR2 are SGHDT and YYEEEE. In DNA, the CDR3 is TGTGCCAGCAGCGTGCCTCGGGGGGGCACTGAAGCTTTCTTT. It yields the protein CASSVPRGGTEAFF.

The V call is TRBV11-2, the J call TRBJ2-3; maybe TRBD2 (6 bases). The CDR3 has 14 amino acids. In germline, CDR1 is SGHAT, CDR2 FQNNGV. V shed 5 bases and J shed 4 bases, with 13 bases lying between them. This CDR3 is CASSDPGTSDTQYF. In nucleotides, the CDR3 is TGTGCCAGCAGCGATCCCGGGACTTCAGATACGCAGTATTTT. The full variable domain, completed using reference TRBV11-2 and TRBJ2-3, is EAGVAQSPRYKIIEKRQSVAFWCNPISGHATLYWYQQILGQGPKLLIQFQNNGVVDDSQLPKDRFSAERLKGVDSTLKIQPAKLEDSAVYLCASSDPGTSDTQYFGPGTRLTVL.

V and J are TRBV5-1 and TRBJ2-5; 7 bases line up with TRBD1. Trimming removed 2 bases from V and 4 bases from J; junction bases left unmatched: 5. The CDR3 covers 14 residues. The germline V gene encodes CDR1 SGHRS and CDR2 YFSETQ. This chain's CDR3 is CASSFGDRGETQYF. The CDR3 DNA sequence: TGCGCCAGCAGCTTTGGGGACAGAGGAGAGACCCAGTACTTC.

The chain combines TRBV2 with TRBJ1-6; 7 positions agree with TRBD1. Trimming took 6 bases from V and 13 from J; bases not matched to a gene: 12. The CDR3 length is 14 residues. Germline V gene sequence: CDR1 SNHLY, CDR2 FYNNEI. CDR3 DNA: TGTGCCAGCAGGCAGGGGGTCCAGGCCTTTCCCCTCCACTTT. It is translated as CASRQGVQAFPLHF. Looking up the rest from reference TRBV2 and TRBJ1-6 gives the full variable domain: EPEVTQTPSHQVTQMGQEVILRCVPISNHLYFYWYRQILGQKVEFLVSFYNNEISEKSEIFDDQFSVERPDGSNFTLKIRSTKLEDSAMYFCASRQGVQAFPLHFGNGTRLTVT.

The V and J genes are TRBV7-9 and TRBJ2-5; possible D gene TRBD1, 5 bases. V gave up 2 bases and J gave up 0 bases, with 7 bases separating them. Per the germline V gene, CDR1 is SEHNR and CDR2 is FQNEAQ (reference sequence). The CDR3 sequence is 14 residues long. The CDR3 protein is CASSLSGYQETQYF. Written as DNA, the CDR3 is TGTGCCAGCAGCTTATCAGGGTACCAAGAGACCCAGTACTTC.

The CDR3 sequence: CASRGGQGNTEAFF. CDR3 bases: TGTGCCAGCAGGGGGGGACAGGGAAACACTGAAGCTTTCTTT. The rearrangement links TRBV6-1 to TRBJ1-1; TRBD1 matches 9 bases. The germline V gene encodes CDR1 MNHNS and CDR2 SASEGT. The CDR3 consists of 14 residues. J was trimmed by 2 bases and V by 6 bases; bases with no gene match: 4.

The chain is built from TRBV11-2 and TRBJ1-2, with TRBD1 as a possible D gene (6 bases). Germline CDR1 reads SGHAT; CDR2 reads FQNNGV. The V and J ends lost 2 bases and 2 bases respectively, with 12 bases between them. The CDR3 extends over 15 amino acids. CDR3 residues: CASSLSWDTNYGYTF. CDR3 sequence (DNA): TGTGCCAGCAGCTTATCTTGGGACACCAACTATGGCTACACCTTC.

This clone occurred a few times. This chain joins TRBV6-4 and TRBJ1-1; TRBD1 might be the D (6 bases). CDR1 and CDR2 (germline): MRHNA, SNTAGT. V was shortened by 4 bases and J by 1 base, with 13 bases between the two germline ends. This CDR3 is 15 amino acids long. CDR3 sequence (DNA): TGTGCCAGCAGTGGTCCCGGGACATCGAACACTGAAGCTTTCTTT. Its translation: CASSGPGTSNTEAFF.

V gene TRBV5-1 combines with J gene TRBJ2-5; D not resolved. Trimming took off 5 bases at V and 2 bases at J, with 10 bases between the two ends. The CDR3 is 13 residues long. Germline CDR1 SGHRS, CDR2 YFSETQ. The CDR3 loop is CASSPGSQETQYF. The CDR3 DNA is TGCGCCAGCAGTCCAGGATCTCAAGAGACCCAGTACTTC.

The CDR3 DNA is TGTGCCAGCAGTGTGGGGCGGTATTCCACAGATACGCAGTATTTT. This codes for CASSVGRYSTDTQYF. The J gene is TRBJ2-3, the V gene TRBV6-1, with a weak D call TRBD1 (5 bases). Trimming pared 4 bases from V and 2 bases from J, leaving 13 bases between. Germline CDR1 MNHNS, CDR2 SASEGT. The CDR3 totals 15 residues.

This sequence joins TRBV7-9 and TRBJ1-4; the D gene is possibly TRBD1 (6 bases). This CDR3 contains 16 residues. Per the germline V gene, CDR1 is SEHNR and CDR2 is FQNEAQ (reference sequence). Trimming took off 4 bases at V and 0 bases at J, with 12 bases between the two ends. CDR3 in DNA: TGTGCCAGCAGCTCCGGACAGCCGGCAACTAATGAAAAACTGTTTTTT. Protein: CASSSGQPATNEKLFF.

The genes are TRBV27 and TRBJ2-2, with a possible D match to TRBD1 (6 bases). Germline lookup yields CDR1 MNHEY and CDR2 SMNVEV (reference sequence). V was shortened by 6 bases and J by 4 bases, with 21 bases between the two germline ends. The CDR3 contains 17 residues. CDR3 sequence (DNA): TGTGCCAGCAGGGCCCACAGGGACCCTCGGGGCACCGGGGAGCTGTTTTTT. Translation gives CASRAHRDPRGTGELFF.

The chain employs TRBV6-1 and TRBJ1-2; D remains ambiguous. The CDR3 is 12 residues long. V was trimmed by 5 bases and J by 4 bases, leaving 8 bases between them. Per the germline V gene, CDR1 is MNHNS and CDR2 is SASEGT. As DNA, the CDR3 is TGTGCCAGCAGTCACAGCTTCTATGGCTACACCTTC. As protein: CASSHSFYGYTF.